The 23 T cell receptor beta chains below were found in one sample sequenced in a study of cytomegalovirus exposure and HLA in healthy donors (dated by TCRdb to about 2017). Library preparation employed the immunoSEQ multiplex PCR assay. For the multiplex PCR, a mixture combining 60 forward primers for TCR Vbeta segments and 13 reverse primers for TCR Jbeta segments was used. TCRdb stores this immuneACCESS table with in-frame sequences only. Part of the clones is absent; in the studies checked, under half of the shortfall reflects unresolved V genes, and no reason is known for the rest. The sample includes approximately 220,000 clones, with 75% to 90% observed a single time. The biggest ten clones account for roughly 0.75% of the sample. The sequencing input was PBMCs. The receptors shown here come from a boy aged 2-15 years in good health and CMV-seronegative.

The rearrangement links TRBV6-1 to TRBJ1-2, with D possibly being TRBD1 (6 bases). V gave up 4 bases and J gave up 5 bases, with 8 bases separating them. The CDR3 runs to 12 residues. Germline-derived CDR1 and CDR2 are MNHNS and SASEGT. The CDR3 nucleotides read TGTGCCAGCAGTGCGGACAGTTATGGCTACACCTTC. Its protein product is CASSADSYGYTF.

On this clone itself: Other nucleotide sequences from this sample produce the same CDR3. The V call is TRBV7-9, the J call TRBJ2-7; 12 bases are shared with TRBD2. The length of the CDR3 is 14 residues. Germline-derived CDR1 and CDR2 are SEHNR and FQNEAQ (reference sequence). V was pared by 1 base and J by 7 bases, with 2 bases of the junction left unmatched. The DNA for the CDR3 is TGTGCCAGCAGCTTAGGAGGACTAGCGGGGGAGCAGTACTTC. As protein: CASSLGGLAGEQYF.

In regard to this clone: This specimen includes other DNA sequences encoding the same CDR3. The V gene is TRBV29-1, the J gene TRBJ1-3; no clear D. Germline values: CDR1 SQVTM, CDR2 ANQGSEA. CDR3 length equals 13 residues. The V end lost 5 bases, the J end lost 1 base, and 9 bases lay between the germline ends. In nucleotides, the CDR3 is TGCAGCGTTCGAACGGGTTCTGGAAACACCATATATTTT. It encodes CSVRTGSGNTIYF.

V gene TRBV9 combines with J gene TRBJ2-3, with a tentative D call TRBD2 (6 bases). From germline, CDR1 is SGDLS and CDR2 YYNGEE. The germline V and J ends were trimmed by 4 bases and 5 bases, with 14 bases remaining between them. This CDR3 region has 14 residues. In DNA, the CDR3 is TGTGCCAGCAGCCCCCAGCGGGCCGGAGATACGCAGTATTTT. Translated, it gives CASSPQRAGDTQYF.

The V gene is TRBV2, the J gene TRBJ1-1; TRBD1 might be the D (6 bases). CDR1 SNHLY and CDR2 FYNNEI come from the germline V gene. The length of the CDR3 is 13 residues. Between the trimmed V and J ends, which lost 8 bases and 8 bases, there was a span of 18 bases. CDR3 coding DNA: TGTGCCAGCCTCTTTATGACAGGCGAGGAAGCTTTCTTT. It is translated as CASLFMTGEEAFF.

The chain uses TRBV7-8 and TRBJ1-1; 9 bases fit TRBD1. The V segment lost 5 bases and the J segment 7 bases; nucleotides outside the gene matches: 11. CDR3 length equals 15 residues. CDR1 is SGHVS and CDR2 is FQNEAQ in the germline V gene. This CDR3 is CASSARTGGPLEAFF. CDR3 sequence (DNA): TGTGCCAGCAGCGCGCGAACAGGGGGCCCACTTGAAGCTTTCTTT.

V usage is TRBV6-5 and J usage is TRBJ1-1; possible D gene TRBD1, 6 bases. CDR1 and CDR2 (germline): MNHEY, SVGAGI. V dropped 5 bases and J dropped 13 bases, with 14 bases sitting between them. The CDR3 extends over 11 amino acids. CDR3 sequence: CASSERQAIFF. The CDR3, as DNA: TGTGCCAGCAGTGAAAGACAGGCGATTTTCTTT.

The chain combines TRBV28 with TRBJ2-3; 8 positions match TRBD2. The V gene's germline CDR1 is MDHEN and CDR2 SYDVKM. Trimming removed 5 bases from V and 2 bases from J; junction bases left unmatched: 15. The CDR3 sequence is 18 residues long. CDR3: CASSPRRGGPYYTDTQYF. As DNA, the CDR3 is TGTGCCAGCAGTCCCCGGCGCGGGGGGCCCTATTACACAGATACGCAGTATTTT.

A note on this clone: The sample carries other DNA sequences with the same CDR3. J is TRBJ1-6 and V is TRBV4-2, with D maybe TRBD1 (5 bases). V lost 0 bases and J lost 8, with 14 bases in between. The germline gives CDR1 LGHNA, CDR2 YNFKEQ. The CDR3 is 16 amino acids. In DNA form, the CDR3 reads TGTGCCAGCAGCCAAGAGGCAGGGCGAGCAGATTCACCCCTCCACTTT. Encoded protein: CASSQEAGRADSPLHF.

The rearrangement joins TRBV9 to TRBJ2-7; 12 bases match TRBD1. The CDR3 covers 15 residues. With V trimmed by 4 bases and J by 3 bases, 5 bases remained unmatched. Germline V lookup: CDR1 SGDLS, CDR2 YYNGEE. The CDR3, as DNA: TGTGCCAGCAGCCTAGGGACAGGGGGCGTCTACGAGCAGTACTTC. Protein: CASSLGTGGVYEQYF.

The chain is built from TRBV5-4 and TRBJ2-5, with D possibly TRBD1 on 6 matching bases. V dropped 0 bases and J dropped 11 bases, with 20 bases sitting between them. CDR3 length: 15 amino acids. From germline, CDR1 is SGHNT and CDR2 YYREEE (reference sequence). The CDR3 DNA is TGTGCCAGCAGCTTGGGTACACAGGGTACGGGTGAGCAGTACTTC. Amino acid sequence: CASSLGTQGTGEQYF. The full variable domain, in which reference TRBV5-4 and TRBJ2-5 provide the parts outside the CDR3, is ETGVTQSPTHLIKTRGQQVTLRCSSQSGHNTVSWYQQALGQGPQFIFQYYREEENGRGNFPPRFSGLQFPNYSSELNVNALELDDSALYLCASSLGTQGTGEQYFGPGTRLLVL.

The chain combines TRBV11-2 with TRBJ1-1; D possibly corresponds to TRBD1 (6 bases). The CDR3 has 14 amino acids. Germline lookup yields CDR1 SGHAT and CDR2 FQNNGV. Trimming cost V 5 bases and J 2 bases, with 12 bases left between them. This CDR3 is CASSLQGGNTEAFF. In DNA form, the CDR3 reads TGTGCCAGCAGCCTCCAAGGGGGAAACACTGAAGCTTTCTTT. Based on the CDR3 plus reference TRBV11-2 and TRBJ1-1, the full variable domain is EAGVAQSPRYKIIEKRQSVAFWCNPISGHATLYWYQQILGQGPKLLIQFQNNGVVDDSQLPKDRFSAERLKGVDSTLKIQPAKLEDSAVYLCASSLQGGNTEAFFGQGTRLTVV.

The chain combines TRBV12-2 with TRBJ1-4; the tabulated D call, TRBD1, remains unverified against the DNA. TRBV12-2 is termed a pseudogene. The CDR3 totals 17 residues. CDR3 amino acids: CASRCRDRLSGNEKLFF. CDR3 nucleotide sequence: TGTGCAAGTCGCTGCCGGGACAGACTAAGCGGTAATGAAAAACTGTTTTTT.

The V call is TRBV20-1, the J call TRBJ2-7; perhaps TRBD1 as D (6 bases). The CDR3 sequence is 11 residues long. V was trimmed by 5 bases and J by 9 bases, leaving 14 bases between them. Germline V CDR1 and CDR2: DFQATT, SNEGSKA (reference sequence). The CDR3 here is CSAGEAGVQYF. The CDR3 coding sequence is TGCAGTGCTGGGGAAGCAGGGGTGCAGTACTTC.

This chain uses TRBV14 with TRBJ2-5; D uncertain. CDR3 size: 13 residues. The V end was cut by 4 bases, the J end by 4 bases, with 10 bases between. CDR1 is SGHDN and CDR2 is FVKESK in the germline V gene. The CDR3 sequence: CASSPPRPETQYF. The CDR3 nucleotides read TGTGCCAGCAGCCCCCCCAGGCCAGAGACCCAGTACTTC.

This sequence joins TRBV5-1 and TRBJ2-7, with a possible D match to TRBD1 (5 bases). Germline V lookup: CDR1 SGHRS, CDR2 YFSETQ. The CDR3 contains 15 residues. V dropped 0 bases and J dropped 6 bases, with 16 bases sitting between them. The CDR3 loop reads CASSLAAGSGREQYF. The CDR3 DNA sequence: TGCGCCAGCAGCTTGGCCGCAGGGTCCGGCCGCGAGCAGTACTTC. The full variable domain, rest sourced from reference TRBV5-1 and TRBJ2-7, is KAGVTQTPRYLIKTRGQQVTLSCSPISGHRSVSWYQQTPGQGLQFLFEYFSETQRNKGNFPGRFSGRQFSNSRSEMNVSTLELGDSALYLCASSLAAGSGREQYFGPGTRLTVT.

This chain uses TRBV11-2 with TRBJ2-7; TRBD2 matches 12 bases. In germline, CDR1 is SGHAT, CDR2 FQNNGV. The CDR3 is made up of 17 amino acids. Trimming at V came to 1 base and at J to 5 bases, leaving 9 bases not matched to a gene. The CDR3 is CASSLGPPTSGRNEQYF. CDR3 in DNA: TGTGCCAGCAGCTTAGGGCCCCCGACTAGCGGGAGAAACGAGCAGTACTTC.

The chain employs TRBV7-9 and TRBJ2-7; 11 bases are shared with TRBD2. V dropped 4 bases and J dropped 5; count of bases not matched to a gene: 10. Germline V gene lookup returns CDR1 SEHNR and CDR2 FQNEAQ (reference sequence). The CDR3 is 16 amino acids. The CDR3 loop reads CASSSPTSGRGHEQYF. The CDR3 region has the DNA TGTGCCAGCAGCTCCCCAACTAGCGGGAGAGGCCACGAGCAGTACTTC.

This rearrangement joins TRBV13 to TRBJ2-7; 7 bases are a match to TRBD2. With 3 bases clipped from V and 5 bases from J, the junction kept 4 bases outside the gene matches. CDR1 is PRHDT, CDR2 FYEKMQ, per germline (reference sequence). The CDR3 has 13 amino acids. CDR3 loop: CASSLGRGDEQYF. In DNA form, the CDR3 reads TGTGCCAGCAGCTTGGGACGGGGGGACGAGCAGTACTTC.

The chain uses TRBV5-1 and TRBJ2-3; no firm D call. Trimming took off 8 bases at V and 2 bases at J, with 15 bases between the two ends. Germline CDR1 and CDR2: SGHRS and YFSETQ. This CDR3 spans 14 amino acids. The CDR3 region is CASTTLTDTDTQYF. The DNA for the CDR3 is TGCGCCAGTACTACTTTGACGGACACAGATACGCAGTATTTT.

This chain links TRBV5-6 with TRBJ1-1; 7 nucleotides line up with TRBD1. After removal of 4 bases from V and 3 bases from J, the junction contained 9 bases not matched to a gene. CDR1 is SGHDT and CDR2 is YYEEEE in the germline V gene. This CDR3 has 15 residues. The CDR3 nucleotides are TGTGCCAGCAGCGTCAACAGGGGATTGGACACTGAAGCTTTCTTT. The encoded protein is CASSVNRGLDTEAFF.

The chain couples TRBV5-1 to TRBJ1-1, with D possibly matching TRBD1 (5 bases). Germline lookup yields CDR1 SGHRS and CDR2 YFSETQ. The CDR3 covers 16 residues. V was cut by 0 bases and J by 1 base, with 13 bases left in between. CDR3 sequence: CASSLVRVGGNTEAFF. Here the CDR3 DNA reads TGCGCCAGCAGCTTGGTTAGAGTGGGGGGGAACACTGAAGCTTTCTTT.

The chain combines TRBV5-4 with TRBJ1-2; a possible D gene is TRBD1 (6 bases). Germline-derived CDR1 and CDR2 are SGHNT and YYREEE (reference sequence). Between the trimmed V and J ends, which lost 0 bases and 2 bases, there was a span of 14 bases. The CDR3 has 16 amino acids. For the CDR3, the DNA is TGTGCCAGCAGCTTGGCAGGACAGAGCCTGAACTATGGCTACACCTTC. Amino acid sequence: CASSLAGQSLNYGYTF.